The clone carrying this T cell receptor (beta chain) has ten or more counts. One entry per CDR3 protein results from TCRdb running MiXCR on the 5' RACE reads. This sample yields around 51,000 distinct CDR3 sequences, of which 12% are seen a single time; around 10% belongs to the top ten. Noted time point: longitudinal time-point 3. J lost 1 base, V lost 6 bases, and 5 bases had no gene match. The germline gives CDR1 MNHEY, CDR2 SVGAGI. The CDR3 runs to 15 residues. These data are taken from a study of neurological immune-mediated disorders. The J gene is TRBJ2-3, the V gene TRBV6-5; 9 bases are a match to TRBD2. The source of this sequence is a male donor with HTLV-1-associated myelopathy (HAM/TSP). The sample consisted of PBMCs. CDR3 sequence reads: CASRGGLAGTDTQYF. For the CDR3, the DNA is TGTGCCAGCAGAGGGGGACTAGCCGGCACAGATACGCAGTATTTT.